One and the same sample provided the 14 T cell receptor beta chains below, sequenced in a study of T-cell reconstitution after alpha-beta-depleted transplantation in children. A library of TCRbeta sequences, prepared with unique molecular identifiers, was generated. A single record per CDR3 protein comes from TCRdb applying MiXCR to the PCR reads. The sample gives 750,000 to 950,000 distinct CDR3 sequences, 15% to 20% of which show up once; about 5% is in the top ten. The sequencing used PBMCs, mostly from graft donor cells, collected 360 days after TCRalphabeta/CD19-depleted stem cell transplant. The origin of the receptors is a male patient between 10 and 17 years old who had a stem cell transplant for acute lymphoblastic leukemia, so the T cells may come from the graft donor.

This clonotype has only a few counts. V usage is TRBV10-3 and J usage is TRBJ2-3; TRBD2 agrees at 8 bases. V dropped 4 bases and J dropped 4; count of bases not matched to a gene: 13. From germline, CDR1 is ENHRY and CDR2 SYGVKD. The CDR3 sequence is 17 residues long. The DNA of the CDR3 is TGTGCCATCAGTGGCCTTACGTCGGGAGGGCGGGCAGATACGCAGTATTTT. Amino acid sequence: CAISGLTSGGRADTQYF.

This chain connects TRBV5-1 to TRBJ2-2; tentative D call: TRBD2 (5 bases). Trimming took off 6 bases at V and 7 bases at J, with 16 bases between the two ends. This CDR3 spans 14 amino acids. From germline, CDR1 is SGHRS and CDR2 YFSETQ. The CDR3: CASTLIVGDGELFF. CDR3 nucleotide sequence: TGCGCCAGCACCTTAATAGTCGGGGACGGGGAGCTGTTTTTT.

As DNA, the CDR3 is TGTGCCAGCAGCCCAGCTTTAGGCGGGACAGGGTCCTACGAGCAGTACTTC. Its protein is CASSPALGGTGSYEQYF. The chain recombines TRBV7-7 with TRBJ2-7, with 9 bases aligning to TRBD1. Germline V gene data show CDR1 as SSHAT and CDR2 as FNYEAQ (reference sequence). The trim removed 5 bases at V and 1 base at J, leaving 12 bases unmatched. This CDR3 spans 17 amino acids.

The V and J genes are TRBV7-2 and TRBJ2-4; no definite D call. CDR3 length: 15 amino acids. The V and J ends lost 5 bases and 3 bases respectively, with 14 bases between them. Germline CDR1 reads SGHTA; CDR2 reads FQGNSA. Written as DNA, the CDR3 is TGTGCCAGCAGCCACCTTATCTTGGGCAAAAACATTCAGTACTTC. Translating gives CASSHLILGKNIQYF. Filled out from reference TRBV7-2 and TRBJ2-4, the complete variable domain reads GAGVSQSPSNKVTEKGKDVELRCDPISGHTALYWYRQSLGQGLEFLIYFQGNSAPDKSGLPSDRFSAERTGGSVSTLTIQRTQQEDSAVYLCASSHLILGKNIQYFGAGTRLSVL.

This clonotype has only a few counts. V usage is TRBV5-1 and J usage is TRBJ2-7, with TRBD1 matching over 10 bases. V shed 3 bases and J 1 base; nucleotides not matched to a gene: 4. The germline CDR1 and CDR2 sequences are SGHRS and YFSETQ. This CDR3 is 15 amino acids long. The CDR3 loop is CASSYDRGRSYEQYF. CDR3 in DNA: TGCGCCAGCAGCTATGACAGGGGGCGGTCCTACGAGCAGTACTTC.

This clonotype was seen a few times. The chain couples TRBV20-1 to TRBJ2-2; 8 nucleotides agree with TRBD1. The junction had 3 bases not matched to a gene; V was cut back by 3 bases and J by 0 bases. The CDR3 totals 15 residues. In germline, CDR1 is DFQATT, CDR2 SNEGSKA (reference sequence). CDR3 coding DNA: TGCAGTGCTAGGGCACAGGGGGCGAACACCGGGGAGCTGTTTTTT. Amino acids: CSARAQGANTGELFF.

CDR3 loop: CASSVDRSSYNEQFF. CDR3 nucleotides: TGCGCCAGCAGCGTCGACAGGAGCTCCTACAATGAGCAGTTCTTC. The chain employs TRBV5-1 and TRBJ2-1, with D tentatively TRBD1 (6 bases). The germline V gene has CDR1 SGHRS and CDR2 YFSETQ. With 4 bases removed from V and 0 bases from J, the gap between germline ends came to 11 bases. The CDR3 length is 15 residues.

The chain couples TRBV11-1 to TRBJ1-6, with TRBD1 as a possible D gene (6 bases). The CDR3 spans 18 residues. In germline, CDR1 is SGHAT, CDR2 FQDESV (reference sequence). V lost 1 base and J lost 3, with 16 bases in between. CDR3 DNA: TGTGCCAGCAGCTTAGAACGGGCAGGGGCCTACTATAATTCACCCCTCCACTTT. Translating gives CASSLERAGAYYNSPLHF.

This CDR3 reads CASSGAGNTQYF. The DNA for the CDR3 is TGTGCCAGCAGCGGCGCGGGAAATACGCAGTATTTT. V is TRBV7-9 and J is TRBJ2-3, with D maybe TRBD2 (6 bases). Germline V CDR1 and CDR2: SEHNR, FQNEAQ (reference sequence). V lost 5 bases, J lost 7 bases, and 10 bases lay in between. The CDR3 is 12 residues long.

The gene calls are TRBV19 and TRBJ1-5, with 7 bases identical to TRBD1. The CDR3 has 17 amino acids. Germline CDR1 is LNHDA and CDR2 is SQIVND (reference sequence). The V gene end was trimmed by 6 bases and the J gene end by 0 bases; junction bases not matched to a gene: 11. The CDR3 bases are TGTGCCAGTAGCCAACAGGGGCGCCTTTATAGCAATCAGCCCCAGCATTTT. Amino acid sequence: CASSQQGRLYSNQPQHF.

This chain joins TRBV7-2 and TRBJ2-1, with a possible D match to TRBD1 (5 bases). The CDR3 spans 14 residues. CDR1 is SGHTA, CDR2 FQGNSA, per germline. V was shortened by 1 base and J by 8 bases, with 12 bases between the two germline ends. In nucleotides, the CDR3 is TGTGCCAGCAGCTTAGGTCAGGGTAGGGATGAGCAGTTCTTC. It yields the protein CASSLGQGRDEQFF.

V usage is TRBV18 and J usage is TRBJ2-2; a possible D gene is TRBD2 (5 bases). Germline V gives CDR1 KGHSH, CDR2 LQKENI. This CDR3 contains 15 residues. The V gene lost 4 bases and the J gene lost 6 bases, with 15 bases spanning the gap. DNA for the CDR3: TGTGCCAGCTCACGAGCCCTACTAGTCCCCGGGGAGCTGTTTTTT. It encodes CASSRALLVPGELFF.

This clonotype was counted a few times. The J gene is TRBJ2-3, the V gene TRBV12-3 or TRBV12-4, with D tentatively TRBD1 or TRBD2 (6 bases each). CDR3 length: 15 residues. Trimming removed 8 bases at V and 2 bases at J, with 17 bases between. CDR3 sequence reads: CASVNGGALTDTQYF. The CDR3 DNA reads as TGTGCCAGCGTTAACGGGGGCGCCCTCACAGATACGCAGTATTTT.

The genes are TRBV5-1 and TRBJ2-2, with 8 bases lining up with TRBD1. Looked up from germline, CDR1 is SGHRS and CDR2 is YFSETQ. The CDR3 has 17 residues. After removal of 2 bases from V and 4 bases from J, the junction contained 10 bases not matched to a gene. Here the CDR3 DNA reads TGCGCCAGCAGCTTCCTAGGACAGGGCCAAGGCACCGGGGAGCTGTTTTTT. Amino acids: CASSFLGQGQGTGELFF.